This T cell receptor beta chain was retrieved from a study of CD8 T cells in ankylosing spondylitis. Study observations and caveats: Within ankylosing spondylitis blood, a TCR beta motif made up of seven to nine highly homologous variants appeared to be characteristic. There was reportedly significant enrichment of clones that were disease-linked in matched ankylosing spondylitis synovial fluid.

This clonotype has at least ten counts. As yet, its antigen is unknown. One entry per CDR3 protein, called by TCRdb with MiXCR from the 5' RACE reads. The sample records 650,000 to 800,000 distinct CDR3 sequences, 15% to 20% being singletons. The CDR3 is 14 amino acids. V dropped 5 bases and J dropped 0 bases, with 8 bases sitting between them. This TCR was recovered from a male donor with ankylosing spondylitis. Material for sequencing was blood, either unsorted or a sorted T cell fraction (not recorded which). The chain uses TRBV12-3 or TRBV12-4 and TRBJ2-1, with D maybe TRBD1 (6 bases). The CDR3 region has the DNA TGTGCCAGCAGTCCGGACAGCTCCTACAATGAGCAGTTCTTC. Residues: CASSPDSSYNEQFF.